This T cell receptor (beta chain) comes out of a study of T-cell memory formation after mild COVID-19. About the study: In these data, TCR clusters were largely donor specific. Points from the study as a whole: Day 15 to 85 contractors were CD4/CD8 balanced; later expanders leaned CD4+.

Germline CDR1 is SGDLS and CDR2 is YYNGEE. The CDR3 runs 16 residues. J lost 9 bases, V lost 3 bases, and 12 bases had no gene match. TCRdb independently ran MiXCR on the 5' RACE reads; one entry per CDR3 protein. The sample has tens of thousands of distinct CDR3 sequences, roughly 17% seen once; the top ten hold around 29%. Only a few counts were recorded for this clonotype. Its specificity is unknown. This receptor was obtained from an adult woman who had mild COVID-19 (a few samples of this study predate the infection). Cell type and time point are not known. The chain joins TRBV9 to TRBJ2-1; 10 bases align to TRBD2. Specimen: PBMCs or a T cell subset sorted from them (not recorded which). The CDR3 loop reads CASSGAGGERGGEQFF. The DNA of the CDR3 is TGTGCCAGCAGCGGAGCGGGGGGGGAGCGGGGAGGTGAGCAGTTCTTC.